This note documents a single TCR beta chain sequence. The antigen remains unidentified. This record comes from a study of cytotoxic CD8 clonotypes in ibrutinib-treated CLL. Broader study findings: Rare overall, public clonotypes shrank or held steady under therapy.

Genomic DNA in a quantity of 2 to 2.5 micrograms was derived from cryopreserved PBMCs for TCR beta libraries. Trimming took off 5 bases at V and 13 bases at J, with 10 bases between the two ends. CDR1 MNHEY and CDR2 SVGAGI come from the germline V gene. The CDR3 spans 10 residues. Sequenced by immunoSEQ multiplex PCR; TCRdb stores in-frame clones only, minus some. The sample includes around 200,000 clones, roughly three quarters of them seen just once. The starting material was PBMCs, obtained after 12 months of ibrutinib treatment. The V gene is TRBV6-5, the J gene TRBJ2-3; D is ambiguous. This clonotype was obtained from a human donor with chronic lymphocytic leukemia. CDR3 nucleotide sequence: TGTGCCAGCAGTAAGGGCGAGAAGTATTTT. Amino acids: CASSKGEKYF.